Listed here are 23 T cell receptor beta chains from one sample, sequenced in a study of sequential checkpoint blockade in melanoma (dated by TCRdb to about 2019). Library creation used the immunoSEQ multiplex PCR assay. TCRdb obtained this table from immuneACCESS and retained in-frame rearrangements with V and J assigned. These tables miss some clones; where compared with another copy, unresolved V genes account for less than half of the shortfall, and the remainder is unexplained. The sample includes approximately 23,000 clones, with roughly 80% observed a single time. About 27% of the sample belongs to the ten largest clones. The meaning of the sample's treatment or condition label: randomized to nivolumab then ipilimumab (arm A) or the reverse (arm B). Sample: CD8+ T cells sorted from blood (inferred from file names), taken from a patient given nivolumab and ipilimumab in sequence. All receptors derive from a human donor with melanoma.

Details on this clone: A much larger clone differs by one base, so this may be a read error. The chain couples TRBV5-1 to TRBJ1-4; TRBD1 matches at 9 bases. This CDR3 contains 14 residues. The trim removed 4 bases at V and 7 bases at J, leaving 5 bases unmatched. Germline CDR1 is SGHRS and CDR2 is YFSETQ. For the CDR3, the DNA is TGCGCCAGCAGCCGGACAGGGGAGGGTGAAAAACTGTTTTTT. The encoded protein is CASSRTGEGEKLFF.

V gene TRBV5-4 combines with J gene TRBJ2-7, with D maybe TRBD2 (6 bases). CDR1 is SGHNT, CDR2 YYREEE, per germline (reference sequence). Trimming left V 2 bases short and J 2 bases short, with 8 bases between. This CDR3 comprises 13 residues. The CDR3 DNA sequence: TGTGCCAGCAGCTTCGGAGGGACCTACGAGCAGTACTTC. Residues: CASSFGGTYEQYF.

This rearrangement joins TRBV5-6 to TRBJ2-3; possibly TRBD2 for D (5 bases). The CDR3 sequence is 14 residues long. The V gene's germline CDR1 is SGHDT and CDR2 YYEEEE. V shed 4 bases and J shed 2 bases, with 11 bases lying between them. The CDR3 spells CASSLTRPTDTQYF. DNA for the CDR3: TGTGCCAGCAGCCTCACTAGGCCCACAGATACGCAGTATTTT.

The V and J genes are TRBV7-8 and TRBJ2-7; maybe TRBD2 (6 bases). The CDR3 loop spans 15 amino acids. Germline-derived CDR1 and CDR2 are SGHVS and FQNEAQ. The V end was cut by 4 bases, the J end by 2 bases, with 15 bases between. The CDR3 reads CASSSDSGLAYEQYF. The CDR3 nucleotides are TGTGCCAGCAGCTCGGATAGCGGACTCGCCTACGAGCAGTACTTC.

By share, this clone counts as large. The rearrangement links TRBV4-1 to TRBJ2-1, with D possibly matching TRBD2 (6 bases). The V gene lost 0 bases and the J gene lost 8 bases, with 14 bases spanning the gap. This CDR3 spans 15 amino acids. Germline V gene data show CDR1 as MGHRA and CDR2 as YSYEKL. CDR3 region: CASSQDLAAGYEQFF. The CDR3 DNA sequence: TGCGCCAGCAGCCAAGACTTAGCGGCGGGCTATGAGCAGTTCTTC.

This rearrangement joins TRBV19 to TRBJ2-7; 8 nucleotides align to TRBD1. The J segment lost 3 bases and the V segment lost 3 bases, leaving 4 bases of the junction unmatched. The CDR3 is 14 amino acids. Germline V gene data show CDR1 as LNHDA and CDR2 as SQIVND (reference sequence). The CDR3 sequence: CASSIFTGGYEQYF. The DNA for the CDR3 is TGTGCCAGTAGTATCTTCACAGGGGGCTACGAGCAGTACTTC.

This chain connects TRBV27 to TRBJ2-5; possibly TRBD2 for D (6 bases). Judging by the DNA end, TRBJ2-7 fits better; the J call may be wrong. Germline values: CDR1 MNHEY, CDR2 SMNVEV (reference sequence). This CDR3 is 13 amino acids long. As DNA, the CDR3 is TGTGCCAGCAGTCCCCGACTAGTAGGCGAGCAGTACTTC. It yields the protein CASSPRLVGEQYF.

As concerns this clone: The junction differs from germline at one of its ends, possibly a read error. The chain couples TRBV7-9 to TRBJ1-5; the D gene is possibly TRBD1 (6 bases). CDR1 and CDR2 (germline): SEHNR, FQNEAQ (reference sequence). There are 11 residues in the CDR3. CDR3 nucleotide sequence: TGTGCCAGCAGCAGCGGGGGCGACGTGGCTTTT. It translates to CASSSGGDVAF. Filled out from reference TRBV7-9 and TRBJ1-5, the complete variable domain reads DTGVSQNPRHKITKRGQNVTFRCDPISEHNRLYWYRQTLGQGPEFLTYFQNEAQLEKSRLLSDRFSAERPKGSFSTLEIQRTEQGDSAMYLCASSSGGDVAFGDGTRLSIL.

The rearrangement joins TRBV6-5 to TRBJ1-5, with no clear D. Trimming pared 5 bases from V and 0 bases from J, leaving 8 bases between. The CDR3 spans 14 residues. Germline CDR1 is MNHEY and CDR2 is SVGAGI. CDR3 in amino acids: CASSPRVSNQPQHF. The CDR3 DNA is TGTGCCAGCAGTCCTCGGGTTAGCAATCAGCCCCAGCATTTT.

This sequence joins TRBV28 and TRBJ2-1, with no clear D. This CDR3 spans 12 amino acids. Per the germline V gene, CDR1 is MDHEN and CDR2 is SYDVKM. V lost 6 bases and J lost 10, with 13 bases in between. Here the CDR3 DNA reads TGTGCCAGCAGCCCGATTAAACGGGAGCAGTTCTTC. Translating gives CASSPIKREQFF.

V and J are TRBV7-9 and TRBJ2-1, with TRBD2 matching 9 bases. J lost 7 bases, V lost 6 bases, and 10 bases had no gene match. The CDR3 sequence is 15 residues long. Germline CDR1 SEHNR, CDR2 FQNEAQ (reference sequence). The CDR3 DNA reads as TGTGCCAGCAGTTCATTAGGACTAGCGAGAAATGAGCAGTTCTTC. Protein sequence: CASSSLGLARNEQFF.

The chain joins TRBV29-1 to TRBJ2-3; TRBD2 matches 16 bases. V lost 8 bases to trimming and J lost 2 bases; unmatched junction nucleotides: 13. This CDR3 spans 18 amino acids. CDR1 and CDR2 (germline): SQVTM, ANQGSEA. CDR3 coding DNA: TGCAGCACACGGGGACTAGCGGGGGGGAGTCGTTACACAGATACGCAGTATTTT. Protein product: CSTRGLAGGSRYTDTQYF.

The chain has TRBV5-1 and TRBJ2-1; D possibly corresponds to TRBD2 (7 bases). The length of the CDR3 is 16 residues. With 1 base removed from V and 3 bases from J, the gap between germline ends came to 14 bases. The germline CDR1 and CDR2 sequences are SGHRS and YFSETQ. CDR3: CASSLWAGEGYNEQFF. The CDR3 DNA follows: TGCGCCAGCAGCTTGTGGGCAGGGGAGGGCTACAATGAGCAGTTCTTC.

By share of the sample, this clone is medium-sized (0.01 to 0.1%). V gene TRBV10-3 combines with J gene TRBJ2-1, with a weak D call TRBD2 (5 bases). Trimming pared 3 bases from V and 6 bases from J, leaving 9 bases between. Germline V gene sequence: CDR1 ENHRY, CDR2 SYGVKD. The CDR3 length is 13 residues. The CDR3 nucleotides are TGTGCCATCAGTGACGGCGGGCCCAATGAGCAGTTCTTC. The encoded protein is CAISDGGPNEQFF.

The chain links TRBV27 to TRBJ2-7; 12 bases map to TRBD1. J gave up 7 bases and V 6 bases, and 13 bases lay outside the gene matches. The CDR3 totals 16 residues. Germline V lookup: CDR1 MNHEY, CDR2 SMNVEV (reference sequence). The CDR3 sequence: CASSPQVGQGAREQYF. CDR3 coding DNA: TGTGCCAGCAGCCCCCAAGTGGGACAGGGGGCGAGAGAGCAGTACTTC.

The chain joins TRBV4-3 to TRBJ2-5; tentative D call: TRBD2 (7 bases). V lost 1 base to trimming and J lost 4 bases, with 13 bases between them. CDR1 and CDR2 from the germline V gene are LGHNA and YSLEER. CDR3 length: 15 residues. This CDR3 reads CASSQVRGAGETQYF. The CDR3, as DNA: TGCGCCAGCAGCCAAGTTCGGGGGGCGGGAGAGACCCAGTACTTC.

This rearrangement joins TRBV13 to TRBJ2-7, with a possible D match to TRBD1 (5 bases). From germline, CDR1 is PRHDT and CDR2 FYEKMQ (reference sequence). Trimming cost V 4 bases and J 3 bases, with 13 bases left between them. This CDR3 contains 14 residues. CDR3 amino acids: CASSSKGAYYEQYF. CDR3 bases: TGTGCCAGCAGCTCTAAAGGGGCATACTACGAGCAGTACTTC.

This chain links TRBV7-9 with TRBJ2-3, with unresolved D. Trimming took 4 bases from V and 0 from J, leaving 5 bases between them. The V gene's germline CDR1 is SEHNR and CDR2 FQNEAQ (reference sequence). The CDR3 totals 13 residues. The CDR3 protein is CASSYSSTDTQYF. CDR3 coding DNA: TGTGCCAGCAGCTACTCTAGCACAGATACGCAGTATTTT.

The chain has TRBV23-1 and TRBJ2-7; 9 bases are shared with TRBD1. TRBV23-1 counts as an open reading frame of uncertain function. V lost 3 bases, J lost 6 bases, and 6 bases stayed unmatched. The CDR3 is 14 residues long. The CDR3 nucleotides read TGCGCCAGCAGTCAGGGACAGGGACCCCTCGAGCAGTACTTC. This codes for CASSQGQGPLEQYF.

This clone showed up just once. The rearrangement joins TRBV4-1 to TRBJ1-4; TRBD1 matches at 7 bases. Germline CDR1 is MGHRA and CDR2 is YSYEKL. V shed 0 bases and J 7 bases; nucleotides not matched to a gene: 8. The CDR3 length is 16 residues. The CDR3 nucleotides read TGCGCCAGCAGCCAAGATCGAGGACACAGGGGTGAAAAACTGTTTTTT. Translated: CASSQDRGHRGEKLFF.

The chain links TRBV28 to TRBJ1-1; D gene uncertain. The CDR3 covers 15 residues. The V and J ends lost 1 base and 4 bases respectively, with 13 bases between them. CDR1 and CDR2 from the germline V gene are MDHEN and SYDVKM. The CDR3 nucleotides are TGTGCCAGCAGTTTATCATTAGCGGGCAGCACTGAAGCTTTCTTT. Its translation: CASSLSLAGSTEAFF.

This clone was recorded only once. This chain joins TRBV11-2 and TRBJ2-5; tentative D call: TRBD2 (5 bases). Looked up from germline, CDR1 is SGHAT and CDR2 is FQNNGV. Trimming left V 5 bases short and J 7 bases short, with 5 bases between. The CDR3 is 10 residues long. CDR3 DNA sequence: TGTGCCAGCAGCGGGAGGACCCAGTACTTC. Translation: CASSGRTQYF.

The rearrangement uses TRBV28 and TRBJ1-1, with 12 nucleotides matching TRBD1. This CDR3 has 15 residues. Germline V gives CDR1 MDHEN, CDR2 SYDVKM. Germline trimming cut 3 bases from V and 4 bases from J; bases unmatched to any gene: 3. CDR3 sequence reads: CASSLGQGAFTEAFF. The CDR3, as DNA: TGTGCCAGCAGTTTGGGACAGGGGGCGTTCACTGAAGCTTTCTTT.